These 28 T cell receptor beta chains were sequenced from one sample in a study of T cell responses to AZD1222 COVID-19 vaccine. Clones were read by immunoSEQ multiplex PCR, and TCRdb kept only the in-frame ones, dropping some. The sample carries more than 95,000 clones, approximately 86% recorded once. This sample comprised peripheral blood, obtained 28 days after the second AZD1222 dose. Source of these receptors: an adult who received the AZD1222 COVID-19 vaccine.

The chain couples TRBV6-5 to TRBJ2-3, with 10 bases lining up with TRBD1. The CDR3 sequence is 15 residues long. Germline CDR1 and CDR2: MNHEY and SVGAGI. V lost 2 bases, J lost 4 bases, and 3 bases stayed unmatched. The CDR3 coding sequence is TGTGCCAGCAGTTACGGCGGACAGGGGGCAGATACGCAGTATTTT. The encoded protein is CASSYGGQGADTQYF.

The chain is built from TRBV3-1 (or the pseudogene TRBV3-2) and TRBJ1-6; TRBD1 matches 9 bases. This CDR3 has 16 amino acids. The V segment lost 4 bases and the J segment 6 bases; nucleotides outside the gene matches: 7. The germline CDR1 and CDR2 sequences are LGHDT and YNNKEL (reference sequence). CDR3 residues: CASSLSGTGFNSPLHF. The CDR3 DNA sequence: TGTGCCAGCAGCCTCTCCGGGACAGGGTTTAATTCACCCCTCCACTTT.

This CDR3 reads CASMDLGADTQYF. CDR3 bases: TGTGCCAGTATGGACTTGGGGGCAGATACGCAGTATTTT. This chain connects TRBV19 to TRBJ2-3; possibly TRBD1 or TRBD2 for D (5 bases each). V lost 7 bases and J lost 4, with 12 bases in between. Germline V gene data show CDR1 as LNHDA and CDR2 as SQIVND (reference sequence). The CDR3 runs 13 residues.

V usage is TRBV7-9 and J usage is TRBJ1-1; tentatively, D is TRBD1 (6 bases). CDR3 length: 17 residues. V was clipped by 0 bases and J by 3 bases, with 17 bases between them. Germline CDR1 and CDR2: SEHNR and FQNEAQ (reference sequence). The CDR3 region has the DNA TGTGCCAGCAGCTTAGCCCCCGGGGGGCTAGGGGACACTGAAGCTTTCTTT. Protein sequence: CASSLAPGGLGDTEAFF.

The J gene is TRBJ1-1, the V gene TRBV29-1, with D unresolved. The germline gives CDR1 SQVTM, CDR2 ANQGSEA. The CDR3 runs 13 residues. Trimming removed 1 base from V and 1 base from J, with 7 bases in between. CDR3 sequence (DNA): TGCAGCGTTGAAGTGGTAGAGAACACTGAAGCTTTCTTT. Protein: CSVEVVENTEAFF.

This clone has a handful of counts. This rearrangement joins TRBV7-9 to TRBJ2-7; no reliable D call. V lost 1 base and J 3 bases, leaving 7 bases between the germline ends. The CDR3 loop spans 13 amino acids. CDR1 is SEHNR and CDR2 is FQNEAQ in the germline V gene (reference sequence). In DNA form, the CDR3 reads TGTGCCAGCAGCTTAGAAGGGAACTACGAGCAGTACTTC. This translates into CASSLEGNYEQYF.

V and J are TRBV27 and TRBJ2-1; tentatively, D is TRBD1 (6 bases). The CDR3 is 16 residues long. V was pared by 1 base and J by 2 bases, with 12 bases between. Germline CDR1 and CDR2: MNHEY and SMNVEV (reference sequence). In nucleotides, the CDR3 is TGTGCCAGCAGTTTATTGGGGGCAGAACCCTACAATGAGCAGTTCTTC. This sequence encodes CASSLLGAEPYNEQFF.

This chain links TRBV9 with TRBJ1-1; the D gene is possibly TRBD1 (6 bases). V lost 0 bases to trimming and J lost 5 bases, with 11 bases between them. CDR1 and CDR2 (germline): SGDLS, YYNGEE. This CDR3 is built from 14 residues. The CDR3 DNA follows: TGTGCCAGCAGCGTAGACGGGGGGCGGACTGAAGCTTTCTTT. It translates to CASSVDGGRTEAFF.

The V and J genes are TRBV6-5 and TRBJ2-1; D possibly corresponds to TRBD2 (5 bases). The CDR3 consists of 14 residues. The V gene lost 6 bases and the J gene lost 2 bases, with 11 bases spanning the gap. CDR1 is MNHEY and CDR2 is SVGAGI in the germline V gene. The CDR3 DNA follows: TGTGCCAGCAGCCCATGGCGGGCCTACAATGAGCAGTTCTTC. As protein: CASSPWRAYNEQFF.

The V and J genes are TRBV5-4 and TRBJ2-3; TRBD2 aligns across 9 bases. V shed 9 bases and J 3 bases; nucleotides not matched to a gene: 8. CDR1 and CDR2 from the germline V gene are SGHNT and YYREEE (reference sequence). CDR3 size: 14 residues. The CDR3 region is CATLAGPMTDTQYF. The CDR3 nucleotides read TGTGCCACTCTAGCGGGGCCGATGACAGATACGCAGTATTTT. The full variable domain, its missing parts supplied by reference TRBV5-4 and TRBJ2-3, is ETGVTQSPTHLIKTRGQQVTLRCSSQSGHNTVSWYQQALGQGPQFIFQYYREEENGRGNFPPRFSGLQFPNYSSELNVNALELDDSALYLCATLAGPMTDTQYFGPGTRLTVL.

V is TRBV15 and J is TRBJ2-1; perhaps TRBD1 as D (5 bases). The CDR3 has 15 amino acids. In germline, CDR1 is LNHNV, CDR2 YYDKDF (reference sequence). Trimming shortened V by 0 bases and J by 8 bases, and 14 bases separated the two germline ends. The CDR3 loop reads CATSRERQSVYEQFF. The CDR3 nucleotides read TGTGCCACCAGCAGAGAAAGACAGTCGGTTTATGAGCAGTTCTTC. Using reference TRBV15 and TRBJ2-1 for the parts outside the CDR3, the full variable domain is DAMVIQNPRYQVTQFGKPVTLSCSQTLNHNVMYWYQQKSSQAPKLLFHYYDKDFNNEADTPDNFQSRRPNTSFCFLDIRSPGLGDTAMYLCATSRERQSVYEQFFGPGTRLTVL.

The chain combines TRBV7-8 with TRBJ2-4, with 8 bases that match TRBD2. The germline gives CDR1 SGHVS, CDR2 FQNEAQ. Trimming removed 1 base from V and 1 base from J; junction bases left unmatched: 15. CDR3 length equals 20 residues. DNA for the CDR3: TGTGCCAGCAGCTTAGGAGGACGGACCGGGAGGGCGAGGGCCAAAAACATTCAGTACTTC. Encoded protein: CASSLGGRTGRARAKNIQYF.

The J gene is TRBJ1-6, the V gene TRBV18; a possible D gene is TRBD1 (5 bases). The CDR3 covers 16 residues. Trimming took 2 bases from V and 10 from J, leaving 18 bases between them. CDR1 KGHSH and CDR2 LQKENI come from the germline V gene. This CDR3 reads CASSPVIGAHGSPLHF. The CDR3 DNA reads as TGTGCCAGCTCACCAGTAATAGGGGCACATGGGTCACCCCTCCACTTT.

The chain combines TRBV3-1 (or the pseudogene TRBV3-2) with TRBJ2-3; tentatively, D is TRBD2 (6 bases). The CDR3 has 13 amino acids. Germline loops: CDR1 LGHDT, CDR2 YNNKEL (reference sequence). V shed 2 bases and J shed 4 bases, with 7 bases lying between them. CDR3 coding DNA: TGTGCCAGCAGCCAACCGGGGGCAGATACGCAGTATTTT. Protein product: CASSQPGADTQYF.

This rearrangement joins TRBV12-3 or TRBV12-4 to TRBJ1-1, with unresolved D. V lost 6 bases to trimming and J lost 3 bases, with 8 bases between them. This CDR3 is built from 12 residues. The CDR3 coding sequence is TGTGCCAGCAGCCCCCGGGACACTGAAGCTTTCTTT. Protein product: CASSPRDTEAFF.

CDR3 residues: CAWSVHRTSLEAFF. CDR3 DNA sequence: TGTGCCTGGAGTGTACACAGAACCTCACTAGAAGCTTTCTTT. The V call is TRBV30, the J call TRBJ1-1, with unresolved D. There are 14 residues in the CDR3. Trimming removed 0 bases from V and 8 bases from J, with 16 bases in between. The V gene's germline CDR1 is GTSNPN and CDR2 SVGIG (reference sequence).

This clone was detected only once. V is TRBV10-3 and J is TRBJ2-7, with TRBD1 matching over 7 bases. This CDR3 is built from 14 residues. V shed 10 bases and J 1 base; nucleotides not matched to a gene: 10. CDR1 is ENHRY, CDR2 SYGVKD, per germline. The DNA of the CDR3 is TGTGCCACCCAGCCCGGGACAGCTTCCTACGAGCAGTACTTC. This encodes CATQPGTASYEQYF.

The chain is built from TRBV5-1 and TRBJ2-2; 8 nucleotides agree with TRBD2. V shed 4 bases and J 2 bases; nucleotides not matched to a gene: 7. This CDR3 contains 16 residues. Germline assignment: CDR1 SGHRS and CDR2 YFSETQ. The CDR3 DNA follows: TGCGCCAGCAGCGATGTTAGCGGGGTAAACACCGGGGAGCTGTTTTTT. Translation: CASSDVSGVNTGELFF.

This sequence joins TRBV3-1 (or the pseudogene TRBV3-2) and TRBJ2-1, with TRBD1 matching 7 bases. Losses at the gene ends were 1 base for V and 8 bases for J; bases not matched to a gene: 8. Germline CDR1 reads LGHDT; CDR2 reads YNNKEL (reference sequence). CDR3 length equals 15 residues. CDR3 nucleotide sequence: TGTGCCAGCAGCCAAGGAAGGGGGCTGGTTCATGAGCAGTTCTTC. This encodes CASSQGRGLVHEQFF.

This chain connects TRBV6-6 to TRBJ2-1; D not certain. This CDR3 region has 14 residues. The ends were cut back, 1 base at V and 3 bases at J, with 7 bases in the middle. Germline CDR1 MNHNY, CDR2 SVGAGI (reference sequence). CDR3: CASSYFGRYNEQFF. CDR3 bases: TGTGCCAGCAGTTACTTCGGACGCTACAATGAGCAGTTCTTC.

This sequence joins TRBV5-4 and TRBJ2-1, with 7 bases that match TRBD2. Germline values: CDR1 SGHNT, CDR2 YYREEE (reference sequence). The CDR3 sequence is 14 residues long. Trimming cost V 3 bases and J 8 bases; bases outside gene matches: 8. CDR3 loop: CASSWVGGAHEQFF. In DNA form, the CDR3 reads TGTGCCAGCAGCTGGGTGGGAGGGGCACATGAGCAGTTCTTC.

The chain joins TRBV5-1 to TRBJ1-1; 7 bases fit TRBD1. J gave up 1 base and V 4 bases, and 1 base lay outside the gene matches. CDR1 SGHRS and CDR2 YFSETQ come from the germline V gene. This CDR3 region has 13 residues. The chain's CDR3 is CASSRQGNTEAFF. As DNA, the CDR3 is TGCGCCAGCAGCCGACAGGGGAACACTGAAGCTTTCTTT.

The chain joins TRBV10-3 to TRBJ1-2; TRBD1 aligns across 10 bases. The germline V gene encodes CDR1 ENHRY and CDR2 SYGVKD. V lost 0 bases, J lost 12 bases, and 10 bases stayed unmatched. The CDR3 length is 15 residues. CDR3 sequence reads: CAISESTGGAQGHTF. The CDR3 nucleotides are TGTGCCATCAGTGAGTCGACAGGGGGCGCACAGGGCCACACCTTC.

V is TRBV3-1 (or the pseudogene TRBV3-2) and J is TRBJ2-5; D is uncertain. V gave up 1 base and J gave up 7 bases, with 7 bases separating them. This CDR3 comprises 12 residues. Germline CDR1 reads LGHDT; CDR2 reads YNNKEL (reference sequence). CDR3 nucleotide sequence: TGTGCCAGCAGCCAAGGGGTCGTGACCCAGTACTTC. Residues: CASSQGVVTQYF.

This chain connects TRBV27 to TRBJ2-7, with 7 bases fitting TRBD2. V was clipped by 2 bases and J by 6 bases; unmatched bases: 7. Germline assignment: CDR1 MNHEY and CDR2 SMNVEV (reference sequence). This CDR3 comprises 14 residues. Written as DNA, the CDR3 is TGTGCCAGCAGTTTAGGGGGGACTAACTTCGAGCAGTACTTC. It codes for CASSLGGTNFEQYF.

This sequence joins TRBV9 and TRBJ1-3, with D unresolved. The CDR3 runs to 14 residues. The germline V gene has CDR1 SGDLS and CDR2 YYNGEE. Trimming removed 2 bases from V and 2 bases from J, with 8 bases in between. The CDR3 bases are TGTGCCAGCAGCGTTGGAGGGACTGGAAACACCATATATTTT. This gives the protein CASSVGGTGNTIYF.

V usage is TRBV7-9 and J usage is TRBJ1-1, with a weak D call TRBD1 (6 bases). With 3 bases removed from V and 11 bases from J, the gap between germline ends came to 19 bases. This CDR3 region has 14 residues. Per germline, CDR1 SEHNR and CDR2 FQNEAQ (reference sequence). In nucleotides, the CDR3 is TGTGCCAGCAGCTTTGGGCGGGGGCAGGGTGAGGCTTTCTTT. Translating gives CASSFGRGQGEAFF.

This chain connects TRBV7-8 to TRBJ2-1; 8 bases align to TRBD1. The CDR3 is 16 residues long. The germline gives CDR1 SGHVS, CDR2 FQNEAQ. Trimming took 4 bases from V and 3 from J; bases not matched to a gene: 8. The CDR3 spells CASSSAGQGVYNEQFF. In nucleotides, the CDR3 is TGTGCCAGCAGCTCTGCCGGACAGGGAGTCTACAATGAGCAGTTCTTC.